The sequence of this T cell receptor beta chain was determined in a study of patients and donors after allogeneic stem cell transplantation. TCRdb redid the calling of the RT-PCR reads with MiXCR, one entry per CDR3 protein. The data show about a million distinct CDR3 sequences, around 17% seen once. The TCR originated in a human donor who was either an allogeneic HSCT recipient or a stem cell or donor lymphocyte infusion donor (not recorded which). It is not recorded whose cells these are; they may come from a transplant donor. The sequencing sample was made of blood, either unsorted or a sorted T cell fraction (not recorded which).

CDR3 amino acids: CASNDRATDTQYF. The CDR3 DNA sequence: TGTGCCAGCAATGACAGGGCTACAGATACGCAGTATTTT. The chain carries TRBV7-9 and TRBJ2-3; 7 bases are shared with TRBD1. V trimming: 7 bases; J trimming: 3 bases; junction bases outside the gene matches: 4. In germline, CDR1 is SEHNR, CDR2 FQNEAQ (reference sequence). This CDR3 is 13 amino acids long. Filled out from reference TRBV7-9 and TRBJ2-3, the complete variable domain reads DTGVSQNPRHKITKRGQNVTFRCDPISEHNRLYWYRQTLGQGPEFLTYFQNEAQLEKSRLLSDRFSAERPKGSFSTLEIQRTEQGDSAMYLCASNDRATDTQYFGPGTRLTVL.